Listed below are T cell receptor beta chains from one sample, sequenced in a study of spatial heterogeneity in lung cancer. TCRdb fed the 5' RACE reads into MiXCR, producing one record per CDR3 protein. The table shows some 21,000 distinct CDR3 sequences, with 3% to 3.5% occurring only once. The material was PBMCs, obtained at surgery. These receptors all come from a female donor with early-stage non-small cell lung cancer. CDR3s include the opening cysteine and the closing phenylalanine or tryptophan. D genes are given only for firm matches. Rows may omit the clone size; those that give it use once, few, many or a size class.

D | J | V | size | CDR3 | DNA
. | TRBJ1-5 | TRBV28 | many | CASSLHRDDQPQHF | TGTGCCAGCAGTTTACACAGGGACGATCAGCCCCAGCATTTT
. | TRBJ1-1 | TRBV12-3/TRBV12-4 | . | CASRTYTLGGPSATEAFF | TGTGCCAGCAGGACATACACTCTGGGGGGGCCCTCGGCCACTGAAGCTTTCTTT
. | TRBJ2-1 | TRBV6-4 | . | CARIGTAAQFF | TGTGCCAGAATCGGGACCGCAGCTCAGTTCTTC
TRBD1 | TRBJ1-2 | TRBV6-5 | many | CASNAGGNYGYTF | TGTGCCAGCAACGCAGGGGGCAACTATGGCTACACCTTC
TRBD2 | TRBJ2-3 | TRBV7-2 | many | CASSPVGGTDTQYF | TGTGCCAGCAGCCCCGTGGGGGGGACAGATACGCAGTATTTT
TRBD1 | TRBJ1-2 | TRBV25-1 | many | CASSESPGQGLSDSRGYTF | TGTGCCAGCAGTGAATCCCCGGGACAGGGTTTGTCCGATTCTAGGGGCTACACCTTC
. | TRBJ1-2 | TRBV5-1 | many | CASSLDGATYGYTF | TGCGCCAGCAGCTTGGACGGAGCTACCTATGGCTACACCTTC
TRBD1 | TRBJ1-2 | TRBV12-3/TRBV12-4 | many | CATEARDRDNYGYTF | TGTGCCACCGAGGCCCGGGACAGGGACAACTATGGCTACACCTTC
TRBD1 | TRBJ1-2 | TRBV4-2 | many | CASSLPEQGAGGYTF | TGTGCCAGCAGCCTGCCGGAGCAGGGGGCAGGCGGCTACACCTTC
TRBD1 | TRBJ2-7 | TRBV12-3/TRBV12-4 | many | CASSLGQVGGEQYF | TGTGCCAGCAGTCTCGGACAGGTCGGTGGCGAGCAGTACTTC
TRBD1 | TRBJ2-5 | TRBV6-5 | many | CASSNTGGVQETQYF | TGTGCCAGCAGTAATACAGGGGGAGTCCAAGAGACCCAGTACTTC
. | TRBJ2-1 | TRBV10-1 | few | CASSDRGVRYNEQFF | TGCGCCAGCAGTGATCGGGGTGTTCGCTACAATGAGCAGTTCTTC
TRBD2 | TRBJ2-5 | TRBV3-1 | many | CASSQVTGLVDSETQYF | TGTGCCAGCAGCCAAGTGACGGGACTAGTGGATTCAGAGACCCAGTACTTC
TRBD2 | TRBJ2-1 | TRBV20-1 | many | CSARDLLAGGINEQFF | TGCAGTGCTAGAGACCTATTAGCGGGAGGTATCAATGAGCAGTTCTTC
. | TRBJ2-3 | TRBV5-1 | many | CASSFSSTGLQILQYF | TGCGCCAGCAGCTTTTCATCGACAGGACTACAGATTTTGCAGTATTTT
. | TRBJ2-7 | TRBV20-1 | many | CSARDQTGSRSYEQYF | TGCAGTGCTAGAGATCAGACGGGTAGTCGCTCCTACGAGCAGTACTTC
TRBD2 | TRBJ2-2 | TRBV10-3 | many | CAISSTSGLANTGELFF | TGTGCCATCAGTTCTACTAGCGGGCTCGCGAACACCGGGGAGCTGTTTTTT
TRBD1 | TRBJ2-5 | TRBV18 | few | CASSQWDRGSETQYF | TGTGCCAGCTCGCAATGGGACAGGGGATCAGAGACCCAGTACTTC
. | TRBJ2-7 | TRBV6-5 | many | CASSYSAGSSYEQYF | TGTGCCAGCAGTTACTCCGCAGGGAGCTCCTACGAGCAGTACTTC
TRBD1 | TRBJ1-6 | TRBV30 | many | CAWRGQGSSPLHF | TGTGCCTGGAGAGGACAGGGGAGTTCACCCCTCCACTTT
TRBD2 | TRBJ2-7 | TRBV20-1 | many | CSARGSGRGGEQYF | TGCAGTGCTAGGGGTAGCGGGAGAGGAGGCGAGCAGTACTTC
. | TRBJ1-4 | TRBV3-1 | many | CASSRPTGKLFF | TGTGCCAGCAGCCGGCCGACGGGGAAACTGTTTTTT
TRBD2 | TRBJ2-7 | TRBV27 | many | CASKWGAGANSYEQYF | TGTGCCAGCAAATGGGGAGCGGGAGCGAACTCCTACGAGCAGTACTTC
. | TRBJ2-7 | TRBV4-1 | many | CASSQEGGLTYEQYF | TGCGCCAGCAGCCAAGAGGGGGGCCTAACCTACGAGCAGTACTTC
TRBD2 | TRBJ2-7 | TRBV23-1 | many | CASSKRTSGSVEQYF | TGCGCCAGCAGCAAAAGAACTAGCGGGTCTGTCGAGCAGTACTTC
TRBD2 | TRBJ2-7 | TRBV4-2 | many | CASSQVGAGGRYEQYF | TGTGCCAGCAGCCAAGTGGGGGCGGGAGGGCGTTACGAGCAGTACTTC
TRBD2 | TRBJ2-7 | TRBV19 | many | CASSITSGYEQYF | TGTGCCAGTAGTATCACTAGCGGGTACGAGCAGTACTTC
. | TRBJ1-1 | TRBV27 | many | CASPKGGTEAFF | TGTGCCAGCCCAAAGGGGGGGACTGAAGCTTTCTTT
. | TRBJ2-1 | TRBV20-1 | many | CSAEIREIRSHNEQFF | TGCAGTGCCGAGATACGGGAAATCCGATCCCACAATGAGCAGTTCTTC
TRBD2 | TRBJ2-1 | TRBV2 | many | CASTGTSGYNEQFF | TGTGCCAGCACCGGGACTAGCGGTTACAATGAGCAGTTCTTC
. | TRBJ1-6 | TRBV27 | few | CASSPQGSLRSPLHF | TGTGCCAGCAGTCCACAGGGTTCTTTGCGTTCACCCCTCCACTTT
. | TRBJ2-5 | TRBV20-1 | many | CSARVDFQETQYF | TGCAGTGCTAGAGTGGACTTCCAAGAGACCCAGTACTTC
TRBD1 | TRBJ1-4 | TRBV29-1 | many | CSVVGGGEKLFF | TGCAGCGTTGTAGGGGGCGGTGAAAAACTGTTTTTT
. | TRBJ1-2 | TRBV28 | many | CASSLDSYNYGYTF | TGTGCCAGCAGTTTGGACAGCTATAACTATGGCTACACCTTC
TRBD1 | TRBJ2-7 | TRBV4-1 | many | CASSQFSVPGQGARYEQYF | TGCGCCAGCAGCCAATTTTCCGTGCCGGGACAGGGGGCGAGGTACGAGCAGTACTTC
TRBD1 | TRBJ2-2 | TRBV7-3 | many | CASRDRNTGELFF | TGTGCCAGTCGGGACAGGAACACCGGGGAGCTGTTTTTT
TRBD2 | TRBJ2-3 | TRBV24-1 | . | CATSDLVRLAGGPITDTQYF | TGTGCCACCAGTGATTTGGTTCGACTAGCGGGAGGGCCAATCACAGATACGCAGTATTTT
. | TRBJ1-5 | TRBV27 | many | CASSNANRQPQHF | TGTGCCAGCAGTAATGCCAACAGGCAGCCCCAGCATTTT
. | TRBJ1-5 | TRBV2 | many | CVSRQTGDQPQHF | TGTGTCAGCAGGCAAACAGGAGATCAGCCCCAGCATTTT
. | TRBJ2-7 | TRBV20-1 | many | CSAVQSYEQYF | TGCAGTGCTGTGCAATCCTACGAGCAGTACTTC
TRBD2 | TRBJ2-5 | TRBV15 | many | CATSRSGGGVETQYF | TGTGCCACCAGCCGATCGGGGGGGGGAGTCGAGACCCAGTACTTC
. | TRBJ1-3 | TRBV29-1 | many | CSGSDPSSGNTIYF | TGCAGCGGGTCAGACCCGAGCTCTGGAAACACCATATATTTT
. | TRBJ2-1 | TRBV7-8 | many | CASSLLDSYNEQFF | TGTGCCAGCAGCTTACTTGACAGTTACAATGAGCAGTTCTTC